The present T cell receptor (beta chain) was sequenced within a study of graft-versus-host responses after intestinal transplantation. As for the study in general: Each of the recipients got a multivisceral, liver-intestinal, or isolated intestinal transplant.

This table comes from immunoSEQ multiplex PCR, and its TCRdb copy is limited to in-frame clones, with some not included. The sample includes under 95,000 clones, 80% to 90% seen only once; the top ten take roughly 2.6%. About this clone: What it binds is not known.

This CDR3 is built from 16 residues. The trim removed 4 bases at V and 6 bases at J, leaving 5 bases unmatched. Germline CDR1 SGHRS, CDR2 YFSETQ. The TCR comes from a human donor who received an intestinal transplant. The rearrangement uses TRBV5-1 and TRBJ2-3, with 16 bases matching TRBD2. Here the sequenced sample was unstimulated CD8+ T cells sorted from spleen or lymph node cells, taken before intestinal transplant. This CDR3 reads CASSAGTSGRVDTQYF. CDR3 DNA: TGCGCCAGCAGCGCCGGGACTAGCGGGAGGGTGGATACGCAGTATTTT.